This T cell receptor (beta chain) was obtained from a study of control samples from healthy donors and cancer patients. The CDR3 consists of 15 residues. The germline gives CDR1 SGHAT, CDR2 FQNNGV. The V gene lost 3 bases and the J gene lost 1 base, with 13 bases spanning the gap. Clones were read by immunoSEQ multiplex PCR, and TCRdb kept only the in-frame ones, dropping some. This table holds 40,000 to 60,000 clones, about 86% found once. The J gene is TRBJ2-7, the V gene TRBV11-2; unclear D gene. Sequencing used PBMCs. This receptor was identified in a woman aged 45-65 years with lung cancer. The DNA for the CDR3 is TGTGCCAGCAGCTTTCTAAGCTCCACGTCCTACGAGCAGTACTTC. This sequence encodes CASSFLSSTSYEQYF.